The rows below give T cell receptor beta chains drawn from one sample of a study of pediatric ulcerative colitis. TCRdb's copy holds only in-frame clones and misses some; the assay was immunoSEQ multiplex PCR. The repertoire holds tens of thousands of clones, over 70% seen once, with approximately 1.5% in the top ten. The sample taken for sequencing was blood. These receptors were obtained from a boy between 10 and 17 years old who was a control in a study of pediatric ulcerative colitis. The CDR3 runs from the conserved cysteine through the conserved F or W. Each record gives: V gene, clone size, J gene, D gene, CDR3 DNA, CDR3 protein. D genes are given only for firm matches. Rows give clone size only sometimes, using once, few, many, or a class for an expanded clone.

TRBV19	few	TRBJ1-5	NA	TGTGCCAGTACTAGGGGTCATCCCCAGCATTTT	CASTRGHPQHF
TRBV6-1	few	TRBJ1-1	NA	TGTGCCAGCAGTGAAGTGGACGTCGCTTTCTTT	CASSEVDVAFF
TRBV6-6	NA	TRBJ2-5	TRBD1	TGTGCCATCTCCGGGACAGGGAGGACGGAGACCCAGTACTTC	CAISGTGRTETQYF
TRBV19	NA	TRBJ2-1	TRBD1	TGTGCCAGTAGACCGGGACAGGGGAGCTCCTACAATGAGCAGTTCTTC	CASRPGQGSSYNEQFF
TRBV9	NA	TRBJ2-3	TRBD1	TGTGCCAGCAGCGTAGGGACAGGGGGCACCATTAGCACAGATACGCAGTATTTT	CASSVGTGGTISTDTQYF
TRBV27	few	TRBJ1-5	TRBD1	TGTGCCAGCAGCTCACGCCCAGGGGGCTCCAGCAATCAGCCCCAGCATTTT	CASSSRPGGSSNQPQHF
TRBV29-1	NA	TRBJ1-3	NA	TGCAGCGTTGTATGGGTCGCGTCCTCTGGAAACACCATATATTTT	CSVVWVASSGNTIYF
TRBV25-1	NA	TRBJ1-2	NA	TGTGCCAGCAGTGAATGGTACCAGGAGCAGTGGGGGAATGGCTACACCTTC	CASSEWYQEQWGNGYTF
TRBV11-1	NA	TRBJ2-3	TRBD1	TGTGCCAGCAGCGAGGCGTCGCCAGGGGGTCAAGATACGCAGTATTTT	CASSEASPGGQDTQYF
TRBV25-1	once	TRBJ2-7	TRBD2	TGTGCCAGCAGTGAGGGGGATTGGGTAGCGGGAACCTACGAGCAGTACTTC	CASSEGDWVAGTYEQYF
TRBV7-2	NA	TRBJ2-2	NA	TGTGCCAGCAGCTCTAGGGAAAGCGGGGAGCTGTTTTTT	CASSSRESGELFF
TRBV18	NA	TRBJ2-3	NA	TGTGCCAGCTCACCACAGGGGGAAAGGACAGATACGCAGTATTTT	CASSPQGERTDTQYF
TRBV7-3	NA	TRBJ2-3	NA	TGTGCCAGCAGCTATACCGGGAGTAGCACAGATACGCAGTATTTT	CASSYTGSSTDTQYF
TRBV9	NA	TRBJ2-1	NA	TGTGCCAGCAGCGTCCAAGCTGGAGTCTACAATGAGCAGTTCTTC	CASSVQAGVYNEQFF
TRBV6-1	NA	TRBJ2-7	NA	TGTGCCAGCAGTGAAAAAGGAGTGGGGACCTACGAGCAGTACTTC	CASSEKGVGTYEQYF
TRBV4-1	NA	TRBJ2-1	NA	TGCGCCAGCAGCCTAGCCCAGGGGACTTTCTACAATGAGCAGTTCTTC	CASSLAQGTFYNEQFF
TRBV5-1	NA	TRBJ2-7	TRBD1	TGCGCCAGCAGCTCTCCCGGGACAGGGCCTTACGAGCAGTACTTC	CASSSPGTGPYEQYF
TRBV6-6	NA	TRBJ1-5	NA	TGTGCCAGCAGTTTGACTCGGGACGGCGGATTCCAGCCCCAGCATTTT	CASSLTRDGGFQPQHF
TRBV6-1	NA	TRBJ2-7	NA	TGTGCCAGCAGGGGACCTTACCTTAGCTCCTACGAGCAGTACTTC	CASRGPYLSSYEQYF
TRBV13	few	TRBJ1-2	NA	TGTGCCAGCAGCTTAGGAGGACCACCTAACGATGGCTACACCTTC	CASSLGGPPNDGYTF
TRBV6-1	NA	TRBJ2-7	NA	TGTGCCAGCAGTGAAGCGTGGATGGGCCCCTACGAGCAGTACTTC	CASSEAWMGPYEQYF
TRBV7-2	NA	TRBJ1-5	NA	TGTGCCAGCAGCCCCGGGGGGCATCAGCCCCAGCATTTT	CASSPGGHQPQHF
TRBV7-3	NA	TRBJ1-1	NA	TGTGCCAGCAGCTCGACACCAGGGACTGAAGCTTTCTTT	CASSSTPGTEAFF
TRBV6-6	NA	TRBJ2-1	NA	TGTGCCAGCAGCGAAAAGACAGCTTACAATGAGCAGTTCTTC	CASSEKTAYNEQFF
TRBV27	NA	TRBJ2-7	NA	TGTGCCAGCAGTGCTCGGGGTGGCTTAAGCAGATCCTACGAGCAGTACTTC	CASSARGGLSRSYEQYF
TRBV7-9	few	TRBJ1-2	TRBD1	TGTGCCAGCAGCTTAGGGACAGGGGGTACTGTGTATGGCTACACCTTC	CASSLGTGGTVYGYTF
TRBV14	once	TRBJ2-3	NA	TGTGCCAGCAGCCAAACTGGCCGGTCTGAGCTTACGCAGTATTTT	CASSQTGRSELTQYF
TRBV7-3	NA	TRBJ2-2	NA	TGTGCCAGCAGCTTGGAGGGGTGGACCGGGGAGCTGTTTTTT	CASSLEGWTGELFF
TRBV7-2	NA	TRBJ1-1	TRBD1	TGTGCCAGCAGCTTAGTCCCAGGGGGGAAATCCATGAACACTGAAGCTTTCTTT	CASSLVPGGKSMNTEAFF
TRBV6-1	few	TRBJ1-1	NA	TGTGCCAGCAGTGTGCTAATTGAAGCTTTCTTT	CASSVLIEAFF
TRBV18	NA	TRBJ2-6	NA	TGTGCCAGCTCACCACCCGGGGCCAACGTCCTGACTTTC	CASSPPGANVLTF
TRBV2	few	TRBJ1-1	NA	TGTGCCAGCAGTGAAGAAAGGCAGGAAGCTTTCTTT	CASSEERQEAFF
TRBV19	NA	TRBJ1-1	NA	TGTGCCAGTACCCGTATTAGTCCGGGCAACACTGAAGCTTTCTTT	CASTRISPGNTEAFF
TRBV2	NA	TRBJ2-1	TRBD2	TGTGCCAGCAGTGAGCGGGAGGGCCGGTTTAATGAGCAGTTCTTC	CASSEREGRFNEQFF
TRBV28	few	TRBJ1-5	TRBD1	TGTGCCAGCAGTTACACGACAGGGGCGAACAATCAGCCCCAGCATTTT	CASSYTTGANNQPQHF
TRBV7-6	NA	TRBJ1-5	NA	TGTGCCAGCAGCCCACAGGGAGGGAATCAGCCCCAGCATTTT	CASSPQGGNQPQHF
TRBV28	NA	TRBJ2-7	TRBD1	TGTGCCAGCGGACAGGGTACCTACGAGCAGTACTTC	CASGQGTYEQYF
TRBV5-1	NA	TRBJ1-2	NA	TGCGCCAGCAGCTTAACACGGAACTATGGCTACACCTTC	CASSLTRNYGYTF
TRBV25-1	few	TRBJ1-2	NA	TGTGCCAGCAGTGAGTCGGGCTATGGCTACACCTTC	CASSESGYGYTF
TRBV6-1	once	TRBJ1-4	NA	TGTGCCAGCAGTGGTGGCAGATCAACTAATGAAAAACTGTTTTTT	CASSGGRSTNEKLFF
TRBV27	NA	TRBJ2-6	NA	TGTGCCAGCAGTTTACGGCCATGGCAGGCCCTTGCCGGGGCCAACGTCCTGACTTTC	CASSLRPWQALAGANVLTF
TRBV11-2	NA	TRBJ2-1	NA	TGTGCCAGCAGCTTAGTTCGGGGAAGCTCCTACAATGAGCAGTTCTTC	CASSLVRGSSYNEQFF
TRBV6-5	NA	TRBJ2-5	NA	TGTGCCAGCAGTTCGGCGGCGACCCAAGAGACCCAGTACTTC	CASSSAATQETQYF
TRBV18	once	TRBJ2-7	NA	TGTGCCAGCTCACCAACCGGGCAGGCCGAACCATACGAGCAGTACTTC	CASSPTGQAEPYEQYF
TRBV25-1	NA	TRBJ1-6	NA	TGTGCCAGCAGACGTACTAACGGGACATTGTATAATTCACCCCTCCACTTT	CASRRTNGTLYNSPLHF